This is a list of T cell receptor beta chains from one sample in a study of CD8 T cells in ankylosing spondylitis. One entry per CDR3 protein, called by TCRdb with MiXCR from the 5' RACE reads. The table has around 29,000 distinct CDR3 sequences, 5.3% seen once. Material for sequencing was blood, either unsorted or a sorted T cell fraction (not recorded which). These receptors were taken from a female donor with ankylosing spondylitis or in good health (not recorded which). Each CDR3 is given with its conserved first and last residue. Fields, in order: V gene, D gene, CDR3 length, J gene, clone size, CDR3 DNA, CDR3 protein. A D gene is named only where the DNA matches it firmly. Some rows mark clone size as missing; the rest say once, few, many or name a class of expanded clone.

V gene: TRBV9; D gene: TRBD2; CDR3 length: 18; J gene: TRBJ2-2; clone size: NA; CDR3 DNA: TGTGCCAGCAGCCTAACTATACTAGCGGGGGAAAACACCGGGGAGCTGTTTTTT; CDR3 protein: CASSLTILAGENTGELFF
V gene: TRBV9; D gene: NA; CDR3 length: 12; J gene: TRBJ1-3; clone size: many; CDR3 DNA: TGTGCCAGCAGCGTGGCTGGAAACACCATATATTTT; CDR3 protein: CASSVAGNTIYF
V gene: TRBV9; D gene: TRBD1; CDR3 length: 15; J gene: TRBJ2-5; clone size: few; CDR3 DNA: TGTGCCAGCAGCGTAGGGCAGGGGGCGGGAGAGACCCAGTACTTC; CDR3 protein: CASSVGQGAGETQYF
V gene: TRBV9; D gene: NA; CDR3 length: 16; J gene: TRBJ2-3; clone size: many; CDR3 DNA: TGTGCCAGCAGCCGTACTCCCAGCGGGAGCACAGATACGCAGTATTTT; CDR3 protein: CASSRTPSGSTDTQYF
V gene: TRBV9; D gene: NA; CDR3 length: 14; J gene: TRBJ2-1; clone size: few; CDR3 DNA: TGTGCCAGCAGCGCCCGGAGGCTCGACAATGAGCAGTTCTTC; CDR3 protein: CASSARRLDNEQFF
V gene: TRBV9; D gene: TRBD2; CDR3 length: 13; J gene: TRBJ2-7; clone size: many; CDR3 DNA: TGTGCCAGCAGCGGACCGGGGGGGGGCGAGCAGTACTTC; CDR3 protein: CASSGPGGGEQYF
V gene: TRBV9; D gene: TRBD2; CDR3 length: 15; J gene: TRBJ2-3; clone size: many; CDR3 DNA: TGTGCCAGCAGCAGCAACAGCGGGGCTACAGATACGCAGTATTTT; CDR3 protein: CASSSNSGATDTQYF
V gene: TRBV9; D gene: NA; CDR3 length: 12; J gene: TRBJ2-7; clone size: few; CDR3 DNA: TGTGCCAGCAGCGTAGATGGGGAGGAGCAGTACTTC; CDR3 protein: CASSVDGEEQYF
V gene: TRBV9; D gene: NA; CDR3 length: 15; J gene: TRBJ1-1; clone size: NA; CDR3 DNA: TGTGCCAGCAGCGTAGGGAGCCTCCCGAACACTGAAGCTTTCTTT; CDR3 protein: CASSVGSLPNTEAFF
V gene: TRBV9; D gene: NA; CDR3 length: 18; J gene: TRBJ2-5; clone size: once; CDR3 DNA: TGTGCCAGCAGCGTAACAGCGGCAGGACTAGGGGGCCAAGAGACCCAGTACTTC; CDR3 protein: CASSVTAAGLGGQETQYF
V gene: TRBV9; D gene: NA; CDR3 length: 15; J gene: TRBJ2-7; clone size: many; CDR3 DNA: TGTGCCAGCAGCGCCCCCGGGGCCTCCCCCTACGAGCAGTACTTC; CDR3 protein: CASSAPGASPYEQYF
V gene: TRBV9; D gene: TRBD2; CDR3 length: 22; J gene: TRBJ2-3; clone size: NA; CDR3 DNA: TGTGCCAGCAGCGTAAGTTCTCCCGTCGGGGGAACCAGCGGGAGGGCCACAGATACGCAGTATTTT; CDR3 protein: CASSVSSPVGGTSGRATDTQYF
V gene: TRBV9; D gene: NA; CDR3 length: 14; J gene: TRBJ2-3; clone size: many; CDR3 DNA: TGTGCCAGCAGCGTAGTTGTGGGGACAGATACGCAGTATTTT; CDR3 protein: CASSVVVGTDTQYF
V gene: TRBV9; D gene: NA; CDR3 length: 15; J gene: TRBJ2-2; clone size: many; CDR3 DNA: TGTGCCAGCAGCCTAGACCTTACGAACACCGGGGAGCTGTTTTTT; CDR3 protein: CASSLDLTNTGELFF
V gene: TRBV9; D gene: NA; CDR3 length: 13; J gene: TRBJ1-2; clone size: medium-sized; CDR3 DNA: TGTGCCAGCAGCGTAGCCGCTGACTATGGCTACACCTTC; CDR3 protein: CASSVAADYGYTF
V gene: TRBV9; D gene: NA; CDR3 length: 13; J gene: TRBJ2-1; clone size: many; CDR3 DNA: TGTGCCAGCAGCGTAGACGGTTACAATGAGCAGTTCTTC; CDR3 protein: CASSVDGYNEQFF
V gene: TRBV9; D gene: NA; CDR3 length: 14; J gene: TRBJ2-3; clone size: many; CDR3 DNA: TGTGCCAGCAGCGTAGGTGGCGGGATGGGTACGCAGTATTTT; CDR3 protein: CASSVGGGMGTQYF
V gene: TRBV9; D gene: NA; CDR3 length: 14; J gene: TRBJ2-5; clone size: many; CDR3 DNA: TGTGCCAGCAGCCCTCGGCCGGATGGAGAGACCCAGTACTTC; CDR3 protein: CASSPRPDGETQYF
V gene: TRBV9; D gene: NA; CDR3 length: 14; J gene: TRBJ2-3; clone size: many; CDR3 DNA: TGTGCCAGCAGCGTAGAGTCCATAAGAGATACGCAGTATTTT; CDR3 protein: CASSVESIRDTQYF
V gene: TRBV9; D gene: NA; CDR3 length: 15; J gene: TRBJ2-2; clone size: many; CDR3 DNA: TGTGCCAGCAGCGTAGTTTCGGACAGCACCGGGGAGCTGTTTTTT; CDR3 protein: CASSVVSDSTGELFF
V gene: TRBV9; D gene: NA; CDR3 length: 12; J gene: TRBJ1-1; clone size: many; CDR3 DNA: TGTGCCAGCAGCGAGGGGGGGACTGAAGCTTTCTTT; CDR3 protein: CASSEGGTEAFF
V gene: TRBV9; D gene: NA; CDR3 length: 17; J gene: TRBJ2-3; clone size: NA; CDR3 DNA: TGTGCCAGCAGCGCTTCCTCTCGCAGTAGAGGCACAGATACGCAGTATTTT; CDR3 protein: CASSASSRSRGTDTQYF